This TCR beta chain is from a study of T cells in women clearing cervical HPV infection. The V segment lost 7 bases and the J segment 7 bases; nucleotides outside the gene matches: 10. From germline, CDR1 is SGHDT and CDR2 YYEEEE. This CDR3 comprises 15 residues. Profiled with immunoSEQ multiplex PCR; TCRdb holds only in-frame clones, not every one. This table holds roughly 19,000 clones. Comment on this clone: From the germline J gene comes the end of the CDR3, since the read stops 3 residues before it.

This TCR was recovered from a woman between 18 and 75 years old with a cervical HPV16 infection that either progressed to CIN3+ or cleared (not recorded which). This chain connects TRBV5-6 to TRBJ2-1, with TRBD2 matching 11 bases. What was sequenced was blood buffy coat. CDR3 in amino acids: CASGRLAGGPNEQFF. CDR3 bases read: TGTGCCAGCGGGCGGTTAGCGGGAGGGCCTAATGAG.